The 18 T cell receptor beta chains below all came from one sample that was sequenced in a study of blood T cell repertoires in COVID-19. Libraries were prepared by immunoSEQ multiplex PCR; TCRdb keeps only in-frame clonotypes and omits some of them. Of about 75,000 clones listed, around 90% are singletons. The sequenced material came from peripheral blood. These receptors originate from a human donor in a cohort sampled during active COVID-19.

The chain is built from TRBV6-2 or TRBV6-3 and TRBJ1-4; D is possibly TRBD1 (6 bases). The V end lost 6 bases, the J end lost 8 bases, and 13 bases lay between the germline ends. CDR3 length equals 13 residues. Germline V gene lookup returns CDR1 MNHEY and CDR2 SVGEGT. The CDR3 sequence is CASSSNDREKLFF. The DNA for the CDR3 is TGTGCCAGCAGCTCCAACGACAGGGAAAAACTGTTTTTT.

This chain links TRBV14 with TRBJ2-2, with 7 bases lining up with TRBD2. Germline V gene data show CDR1 as SGHDN and CDR2 as FVKESK. J lost 5 bases, V lost 5 bases, and 2 bases had no gene match. CDR3 length: 13 residues. For the CDR3, the DNA is TGTGCCAGCAGCGGTAGCGGGACCGGGGAGCTGTTTTTT. This translates into CASSGSGTGELFF.

J is TRBJ1-6 and V is TRBV5-1; the D gene is possibly TRBD1 (6 bases). This CDR3 is 14 amino acids long. Between the trimmed V and J ends, which lost 0 bases and 9 bases, there was a span of 10 bases. Germline V gene lookup returns CDR1 SGHRS and CDR2 YFSETQ. The CDR3 reads CASSLAGDSSPLHF. CDR3 DNA sequence: TGCGCCAGCAGCTTGGCAGGGGATAGTTCACCCCTCCACTTT.

The chain carries TRBV28 and TRBJ1-4; D is perhaps TRBD1 (6 bases). The V end was cut by 6 bases, the J end by 5 bases, with 16 bases between. The CDR3 is 15 residues long. The germline CDR1 and CDR2 sequences are MDHEN and SYDVKM. CDR3 residues: CASSPTTGLNEKLFF. CDR3 bases: TGTGCCAGCAGCCCTACGACAGGTCTAAATGAAAAACTGTTTTTT.

This clone has a single count. The chain carries TRBV5-6 and TRBJ2-3; TRBD2 might be the D (5 bases). Germline CDR1 is SGHDT and CDR2 is YYEEEE. The V end was cut by 4 bases, the J end by 2 bases, with 14 bases between. The CDR3 extends over 15 amino acids. CDR3 loop: CASSAGRRITDTQYF. The CDR3 DNA reads as TGTGCCAGCAGCGCGGGTAGGAGAATCACAGATACGCAGTATTTT.

This clone was seen a handful of times. Compared with germline, one end of the junction differs, possibly owing to a read error. The chain is built from TRBV28 and TRBJ2-7; 10 nucleotides align to TRBD2. The length of the CDR3 is 11 residues. Germline V gene sequence: CDR1 MDHEN, CDR2 SYDVKM. The CDR3 bases are TGTGCCAGCTCCCTGACGGGGACTAGCGCATGG. It is translated as CASSLTGTSAW.

This rearrangement joins TRBV2 to TRBJ2-6; tentative D call: TRBD2 (5 bases). The germline CDR1 and CDR2 sequences are SNHLY and FYNNEI. Trimming cost V 4 bases and J 2 bases, with 12 bases left between them. The CDR3 runs to 16 residues. In DNA, the CDR3 is TGTGCCAGCAGTGTTGCGGGTACAGCTGGGGCCAACGTCCTGACTTTC. As protein: CASSVAGTAGANVLTF.

The chain uses TRBV9 and TRBJ2-1; D unclear. In germline, CDR1 is SGDLS, CDR2 YYNGEE. This CDR3 comprises 15 residues. Trimming removed 0 bases at V and 6 bases at J, with 13 bases between. The CDR3, as DNA: TGTGCCAGCAGCGTAGACAGCTCCCGGATCAATGAGCAGTTCTTC. This codes for CASSVDSSRINEQFF.

The rearrangement uses TRBV5-4 and TRBJ2-3; 12 nucleotides align to TRBD2. V lost 4 bases to trimming and J lost 1 base; unmatched junction nucleotides: 4. This CDR3 contains 16 residues. CDR1 and CDR2 (germline): SGHNT, YYREEE (reference sequence). The CDR3 here is CASSPRTSGGTDTQYF. The CDR3 DNA reads TGTGCCAGCAGCCCTAGGACTAGCGGGGGCACAGATACGCAGTATTTT. The full variable domain, in which reference TRBV5-4 and TRBJ2-3 provide the parts outside the CDR3, is ETGVTQSPTHLIKTRGQQVTLRCSSQSGHNTVSWYQQALGQGPQFIFQYYREEENGRGNFPPRFSGLQFPNYSSELNVNALELDDSALYLCASSPRTSGGTDTQYFGPGTRLTVL.

This clone was detected only a few times. The chain employs TRBV6-2 or TRBV6-3 and TRBJ2-7, with 13 bases matching TRBD2. Trimming at V came to 0 bases and at J to 6 bases, leaving 11 bases not matched to a gene. Germline CDR1 and CDR2: MNHEY and SVGEGT. This CDR3 spans 18 amino acids. CDR3 loop: CASSYSRRRTSGSIEQYF. Here the CDR3 DNA reads TGTGCCAGCAGTTACTCGCGGCGCCGGACTAGCGGGAGCATCGAGCAGTACTTC.

V is TRBV7-8 and J is TRBJ2-7, with D possibly matching TRBD1 (5 bases). V was clipped by 3 bases and J by 2 bases, with 14 bases between them. From germline, CDR1 is SGHVS and CDR2 FQNEAQ. The CDR3 extends over 15 amino acids. CDR3 coding DNA: TGTGCCAGCAGCTTGAGCATTCAGGGAACCTACGAGCAGTACTTC. Translated, it gives CASSLSIQGTYEQYF.

The chain combines TRBV19 with TRBJ2-6; 7 nucleotides match TRBD1. Germline CDR1 is LNHDA and CDR2 is SQIVND (reference sequence). The CDR3 contains 17 residues. V lost 5 bases and J lost 0; bases outside the gene matches: 7. In DNA form, the CDR3 reads TGTGCCAGTAGTCGGGACAGCCAAGCCTCTGGGGCCAACGTCCTGACTTTC. It is translated as CASSRDSQASGANVLTF.

This chain connects TRBV3-1 (or the pseudogene TRBV3-2) to TRBJ2-7; no clear D gene. CDR3 length: 17 amino acids. V lost 0 bases and J 2 bases, leaving 17 bases between the germline ends. Germline V gene data show CDR1 as LGHDT and CDR2 as YNNKEL (reference sequence). CDR3 region: CASSQEARRFLAYEQYF. CDR3 bases: TGTGCCAGCAGCCAAGAGGCTAGGCGATTCCTGGCCTACGAGCAGTACTTC.

The V call is TRBV10-2, the J call TRBJ2-2; TRBD2 is a possible D gene (5 bases). This CDR3 has 14 amino acids. In germline, CDR1 is WSHSY, CDR2 SAAADI. V was clipped by 4 bases and J by 5 bases, with 11 bases between them. The CDR3 here is CASSGGALTGELFF. The CDR3, as DNA: TGCGCCAGCAGTGGGGGAGCCCTTACCGGGGAGCTGTTTTTT.

The gene calls are TRBV18 and TRBJ2-7; TRBD2 might be the D (6 bases). Trimming removed 0 bases from V and 2 bases from J, with 14 bases in between. This CDR3 spans 16 amino acids. Germline V CDR1 and CDR2: KGHSH, LQKENI. DNA of the CDR3: TGTGCCAGCTCACCACCGGGTTCCTTAGCGGCCTACGAGCAGTACTTC. It codes for CASSPPGSLAAYEQYF.

The rearrangement joins TRBV6-2 or TRBV6-3 to TRBJ2-7; no clear D gene. Trimming left V 2 bases short and J 2 bases short, with 4 bases between. Germline V CDR1 and CDR2: MNHEY, SVGEGT. The CDR3 length is 12 residues. The CDR3 region is CASSYLPYEQYF. CDR3 nucleotide sequence: TGTGCCAGCAGTTACCTTCCCTACGAGCAGTACTTC.

This rearrangement joins TRBV4-3 to TRBJ2-5, with TRBD1 matching over 10 bases. The CDR3 consists of 15 residues. Germline assignment: CDR1 LGHNA and CDR2 YSLEER. Losses at the gene ends were 4 bases for V and 3 bases for J; bases not matched to a gene: 5. CDR3 nucleotides: TGCGCCAGCAGCCCGAGGACAGGGGGGGAAGAGACCCAGTACTTC. Its protein is CASSPRTGGEETQYF.

The rearrangement links TRBV24-1 to TRBJ2-3; TRBD1 might be the D (6 bases). Germline V gives CDR1 KGHDR, CDR2 SFDVKD. Trimming cost V 7 bases and J 4 bases, with 11 bases left between them. The CDR3 loop spans 13 amino acids. The CDR3 DNA sequence: TGTGCCACCAGGGGGGCCGGGTCAGATACGCAGTATTTT. Encoded protein: CATRGAGSDTQYF.